These T cell receptor beta chains were read from a single sample in a study of CD8+ T cells in alopecia areata. Method: immunoSEQ multiplex PCR; TCRdb's copy keeps in-frame clones and lacks some. The repertoire consists of 150,000 to 200,000 clones, with about 65% occurring once and the leading ten covering about 1.3%. The source was CD4+ T cells sorted from blood, collected around week 49, from a patient treated with tofacitinib. The receptors were gathered from a human donor with alopecia areata. Both conserved end residues are part of each CDR3. The D gene is left open where the match is weak. Expanded clones are given a class, and other clones once, few, many or no size at all.

v_call: TRBV19; clone_size: many; j_call: TRBJ1-5; cdr3_length: 12; d_call: NA; cdr3_aa: CASTIGNQPQHF; cdr3_nt: TGTGCCAGTACCATAGGCAATCAGCCCCAGCATTTT
v_call: TRBV29-1; clone_size: few; j_call: TRBJ2-1; cdr3_length: 10; d_call: NA; cdr3_aa: CSVGGYEQFF; cdr3_nt: TGCAGCGTTGGGGGTTATGAGCAGTTCTTC
v_call: TRBV5-4; clone_size: once; j_call: TRBJ2-7; cdr3_length: 17; d_call: TRBD2; cdr3_aa: CASSAGPAGGSFWEQYF; cdr3_nt: TGTGCCAGCAGCGCCGGCCCGGCGGGGGGTTCGTTTTGGGAGCAGTACTTC
v_call: TRBV30; clone_size: NA; j_call: TRBJ1-2; cdr3_length: 14; d_call: NA; cdr3_aa: CAWKGQGENYGYTF; cdr3_nt: TGTGCCTGGAAGGGTCAGGGAGAAAACTATGGCTACACCTTC
v_call: TRBV2; clone_size: NA; j_call: TRBJ2-1; cdr3_length: 16; d_call: TRBD2; cdr3_aa: CASSDHPAGVYNEQFF; cdr3_nt: TGTGCCAGCAGTGATCACCCAGCGGGGGTCTACAATGAGCAGTTCTTC
v_call: TRBV7-9; clone_size: few; j_call: TRBJ1-1; cdr3_length: 14; d_call: TRBD1; cdr3_aa: CASSFRQGSTEAFF; cdr3_nt: TGTGCCAGCAGCTTCCGACAGGGGAGTACTGAAGCTTTCTTT
v_call: TRBV7-2; clone_size: NA; j_call: TRBJ2-5; cdr3_length: 14; d_call: NA; cdr3_aa: CASSPAWGEETQYF; cdr3_nt: TGTGCCAGCAGCCCAGCCTGGGGCGAAGAGACCCAGTACTTC
v_call: TRBV4-1; clone_size: NA; j_call: TRBJ2-4; cdr3_length: 16; d_call: NA; cdr3_aa: CASSQGLQGAKNIQYF; cdr3_nt: TGCGCCAGCAGCCAAGGGCTACAGGGTGCCAAAAACATTCAGTACTTC
v_call: TRBV29-1; clone_size: NA; j_call: TRBJ2-3; cdr3_length: 15; d_call: NA; cdr3_aa: CSVQTGIVRTDTQYF; cdr3_nt: TGCAGCGTCCAAACAGGAATAGTGCGCACAGATACGCAGTATTTT
v_call: TRBV7-3; clone_size: NA; j_call: TRBJ2-1; cdr3_length: 14; d_call: NA; cdr3_aa: CASSPGSAYNEQFF; cdr3_nt: TGTGCCAGCAGTCCGGGGTCCGCCTACAATGAGCAGTTCTTC
v_call: TRBV4-1; clone_size: once; j_call: TRBJ1-1; cdr3_length: 19; d_call: NA; cdr3_aa: CASSQERGRGVISNTEAFF; cdr3_nt: TGCGCCAGCAGCCAAGAACGGGGAAGAGGGGTGATTTCTAACACTGAAGCTTTCTTT
v_call: TRBV29-1; clone_size: few; j_call: TRBJ1-1; cdr3_length: 13; d_call: NA; cdr3_aa: CSVCIVDGGEAFF; cdr3_nt: TGCAGCGTTTGCATCGTGGACGGCGGTGAAGCTTTCTTT
v_call: TRBV29-1; clone_size: NA; j_call: TRBJ1-2; cdr3_length: 13; d_call: NA; cdr3_aa: CSVASRANYGYTF; cdr3_nt: TGCAGCGTTGCTTCCAGGGCGAACTATGGCTACACCTTC
v_call: TRBV2; clone_size: once; j_call: TRBJ2-1; cdr3_length: 15; d_call: TRBD2; cdr3_aa: CASRRGTSGGNEQFF; cdr3_nt: TGTGCCAGCAGGAGGGGGACTAGCGGCGGCAATGAGCAGTTCTTC
v_call: TRBV4-1; clone_size: NA; j_call: TRBJ1-2; cdr3_length: 14; d_call: NA; cdr3_aa: CASSQVTGAYGYTF; cdr3_nt: TGCGCCAGCAGCCAAGTAACAGGAGCCTATGGCTACACCTTC
v_call: TRBV5-1; clone_size: NA; j_call: TRBJ2-7; cdr3_length: 15; d_call: TRBD1; cdr3_aa: CASSRIGQGAHVQYF; cdr3_nt: TGCGCCAGCAGCCGAATAGGACAGGGGGCACATGTTCAGTACTTC
v_call: TRBV10-3; clone_size: few; j_call: TRBJ2-1; cdr3_length: 15; d_call: NA; cdr3_aa: CAISVGAITYNEQFF; cdr3_nt: TGTGCCATCAGTGTGGGGGCAATCACCTACAATGAGCAGTTCTTC
v_call: TRBV7-2; clone_size: few; j_call: TRBJ2-3; cdr3_length: 15; d_call: NA; cdr3_aa: CASSLLSQGRDTQYF; cdr3_nt: TGTGCCAGCAGCTTACTGTCCCAGGGGCGAGATACGCAGTATTTT
v_call: TRBV30; clone_size: NA; j_call: TRBJ2-2; cdr3_length: 15; d_call: NA; cdr3_aa: CAWGGHSHDAGELFF; cdr3_nt: TGTGCCTGGGGCGGACACTCACACGACGCCGGGGAGCTGTTTTTT
v_call: TRBV25-1; clone_size: NA; j_call: TRBJ1-2; cdr3_length: 14; d_call: NA; cdr3_aa: CASSDKVKSSGYTF; cdr3_nt: TGTGCCAGCAGTGATAAGGTGAAATCCTCTGGCTACACCTTC
v_call: TRBV18; clone_size: once; j_call: TRBJ2-4; cdr3_length: 16; d_call: NA; cdr3_aa: CASSPQGPLAKNIQYF; cdr3_nt: TGTGCCAGCTCACCACAGGGCCCACTAGCCAAAAACATTCAGTACTTC
v_call: TRBV10-2; clone_size: NA; j_call: TRBJ2-4; cdr3_length: 17; d_call: TRBD2; cdr3_aa: CASSVLLGTRKFSIQYF; cdr3_nt: TGCGCCAGCAGTGTTCTTTTAGGGACTAGAAAATTTAGCATTCAGTACTTC
v_call: TRBV20-1; clone_size: once; j_call: TRBJ2-1; cdr3_length: 11; d_call: NA; cdr3_aa: CSARTRHDGLF; cdr3_nt: TGCAGTGCTAGAACTAGACATGATGGGCTCTTC
v_call: TRBV29-1; clone_size: few; j_call: TRBJ2-1; cdr3_length: 18; d_call: NA; cdr3_aa: CTNTREQGKEGSYNEQFF; cdr3_nt: TGCACCAATACTCGGGAGCAGGGAAAAGAGGGAAGCTACAATGAGCAGTTCTTC
v_call: TRBV29-1; clone_size: NA; j_call: TRBJ2-3; cdr3_length: 11; d_call: NA; cdr3_aa: CSGGNADTQYF; cdr3_nt: TGCAGCGGCGGCAACGCAGATACGCAGTATTTT
v_call: TRBV10-3; clone_size: NA; j_call: TRBJ2-5; cdr3_length: 18; d_call: TRBD2; cdr3_aa: CAISEFSPTSGVQETQYF; cdr3_nt: TGTGCCATCAGTGAGTTTAGCCCGACTAGCGGGGTTCAAGAGACCCAGTACTTC
v_call: TRBV30; clone_size: NA; j_call: TRBJ1-1; cdr3_length: 12; d_call: NA; cdr3_aa: CAWRRQNTEAFF; cdr3_nt: TGTGCCTGGAGAAGGCAGAACACTGAAGCTTTCTTT
v_call: TRBV29-1; clone_size: NA; j_call: TRBJ2-1; cdr3_length: 12; d_call: NA; cdr3_aa: CSVEKERNEQFF; cdr3_nt: TGCAGCGTTGAAAAGGAGAGAAATGAGCAGTTCTTC
v_call: TRBV10-3; clone_size: NA; j_call: TRBJ2-3; cdr3_length: 13; d_call: NA; cdr3_aa: CAISDTSTDTQYF; cdr3_nt: TGTGCCATCAGTGACACTAGCACAGATACGCAGTATTTT
v_call: TRBV29-1; clone_size: NA; j_call: TRBJ1-5; cdr3_length: 13; d_call: NA; cdr3_aa: CSARTNSNQPQHF; cdr3_nt: TGCAGCGCCCGGACTAATAGCAATCAGCCCCAGCATTTT
v_call: TRBV19; clone_size: few; j_call: TRBJ2-6; cdr3_length: 11; d_call: NA; cdr3_aa: CASSVSNVLTF; cdr3_nt: TGTGCCAGTAGTGTCTCCAACGTCCTGACTTTC
v_call: TRBV5-1; clone_size: many; j_call: TRBJ2-6; cdr3_length: 15; d_call: TRBD1; cdr3_aa: CASRQGATGANVLTF; cdr3_nt: TGCGCCAGCAGACAGGGGGCCACTGGGGCCAACGTCCTGACTTTC
v_call: TRBV9; clone_size: few; j_call: TRBJ1-3; cdr3_length: 15; d_call: TRBD1; cdr3_aa: CASSLQGQPRNTIYF; cdr3_nt: TGTGCCAGCAGCCTACAGGGACAGCCGAGAAACACCATATATTTT
v_call: TRBV29-1; clone_size: NA; j_call: TRBJ2-3; cdr3_length: 14; d_call: NA; cdr3_aa: CSVEKVGGTDTQYF; cdr3_nt: TGCAGCGTTGAGAAGGTGGGGGGCACAGATACGCAGTATTTT
v_call: TRBV29-1; clone_size: NA; j_call: TRBJ2-3; cdr3_length: 11; d_call: TRBD1; cdr3_aa: CSALPGGTQYF; cdr3_nt: TGCAGCGCCCTCCCAGGGGGTACGCAGTATTTT
v_call: TRBV11-2; clone_size: NA; j_call: TRBJ2-7; cdr3_length: 12; d_call: NA; cdr3_aa: CASSIPPGEQYF; cdr3_nt: TGTGCCAGCAGCATTCCCCCGGGCGAGCAGTACTTC
v_call: TRBV30; clone_size: NA; j_call: TRBJ2-7; cdr3_length: 13; d_call: NA; cdr3_aa: CAWRVQGTYEQYF; cdr3_nt: TGTGCCTGGAGAGTACAGGGTACATACGAGCAGTACTTC
v_call: TRBV4-3; clone_size: NA; j_call: TRBJ1-5; cdr3_length: 16; d_call: TRBD1; cdr3_aa: CASSQDAGGAGGPQHF; cdr3_nt: TGCGCCAGCAGCCAAGACGCAGGGGGGGCCGGAGGGCCCCAGCATTTT
v_call: TRBV19; clone_size: NA; j_call: TRBJ1-2; cdr3_length: 13; d_call: NA; cdr3_aa: CASSIRQLEHYTF; cdr3_nt: TGTGCCAGTAGTATCAGACAGCTGGAGCACTACACCTTC
v_call: TRBV29-1; clone_size: few; j_call: TRBJ2-7; cdr3_length: 15; d_call: TRBD1; cdr3_aa: CSVETGVGLSYEQYF; cdr3_nt: TGCAGCGTTGAAACAGGGGTTGGACTCTCCTACGAGCAGTACTTC
v_call: TRBV29-1; clone_size: once; j_call: TRBJ2-7; cdr3_length: 14; d_call: NA; cdr3_aa: CSVEAGTGSREQYF; cdr3_nt: TGCAGCGTTGAGGCAGGGACGGGATCGCGCGAGCAGTACTTC
v_call: TRBV6-6; clone_size: few; j_call: TRBJ1-6; cdr3_length: 14; d_call: NA; cdr3_aa: CASSYSDGDSPLHF; cdr3_nt: TGTGCCAGCAGTTACTCGGACGGGGATTCACCCCTCCACTTT
v_call: TRBV4-3; clone_size: NA; j_call: TRBJ2-2; cdr3_length: 16; d_call: NA; cdr3_aa: CASSQDRRPATGELFF; cdr3_nt: TGCGCCAGCAGCCAAGATCGTCGACCGGCCACCGGGGAGCTGTTTTTT
v_call: TRBV27; clone_size: NA; j_call: TRBJ2-7; cdr3_length: 17; d_call: NA; cdr3_aa: CASSPRLEGVSSYEQYF; cdr3_nt: TGTGCCAGCAGTCCCCGGTTGGAGGGAGTCAGCTCCTACGAGCAGTACTTC
v_call: TRBV29-1; clone_size: NA; j_call: TRBJ2-7; cdr3_length: 12; d_call: NA; cdr3_aa: CSVEGPLYEQYF; cdr3_nt: TGCAGCGTTGAAGGACCACTCTACGAGCAGTACTTC
v_call: TRBV2; clone_size: NA; j_call: TRBJ2-2; cdr3_length: 16; d_call: NA; cdr3_aa: CASSPTQGWHTGELFF; cdr3_nt: TGTGCCAGCAGTCCTACACAGGGATGGCACACCGGGGAGCTGTTTTTT
v_call: TRBV30; clone_size: few; j_call: TRBJ1-2; cdr3_length: 8; d_call: TRBD1; cdr3_aa: CAWDRGTF; cdr3_nt: TGTGCCTGGGACAGGGGCACCTTC
v_call: TRBV27; clone_size: NA; j_call: TRBJ2-3; cdr3_length: 14; d_call: NA; cdr3_aa: CASSFSQGIDTQYF; cdr3_nt: TGTGCCAGCAGTTTTAGTCAGGGGATAGATACGCAGTATTTT